This T cell receptor (beta chain) was identified in a study of response to subunit inactivated influenza vaccine (dated by TCRdb to the late 2010s). About the full investigation: To follow how T cells responded to a trivalent subunit inactivated influenza vaccine, the researchers relied on deep quantitative profiling of the T cell receptor repertoire. Findings and caveats that apply to the study as a whole: The authors suggested that each seasonal influenza vaccination may recruit only a limited number of new T cells.

Read against the paper, the sample's time point label means: approximately 45 days after influenza vaccine administration. Libraries were constructed by RT-PCR. Sequencing was performed on an Illumina HiSeq 2500. TCRdb reworked the public reads: Q25 trimming with fastp, MiXCR clone assembly, productive beta chains retained. Rows matching on CDR3 protein sequence are summarized as one entry with the most common DNA and genes. This sample has fewer than 700,000 distinct CDR3 sequences in its table, and roughly 13% of those were observed once. Around 14% of the sample lies in the top ten. This clonotype was counted many times. What antigen it recognizes has not been identified. No much larger clone is present one base from it, and per-base qualities are unavailable. V is shortened by 4 bases, J by 2 bases, and the region joining them spans 14 bases. There are 16 amino acids in the CDR3, from cysteine to phenylalanine inclusive. Only CDR3 DNA is held: 48 bases, read in frame from base 1.

Recombination connected TRBV12-3 or TRBV12-4 to TRBJ2-2; the D gene could be either TRBD1 or TRBD2, each agreeing at 5 bases. This specimen consisted of PBMCs from blood, obtained roughly 45 days after vaccination. The receptor was isolated from a man aged 45 to 65 who received an inactivated influenza vaccine. Donor details come from another sample of the same person, matched by shared clones. The nucleotide sequence reads TGTGCCAGCAGTTCTCCGGGACGAATTAACACCGGGGAGCTGTTTTTT. Its protein product is CASSSPGRINTGELFF.